The 16 T cell receptor beta chains listed next were all sequenced from one sample in a study of blood T cells in healthy people across ages. Together with a sample-barcoded 5' primer, a J-beta primer mix was included in a second PCR lasting 7 to 11 cycles. MiXCR, applied by TCRdb to the 5' RACE reads, yields one record per CDR3 protein. The sample consists of 920,000 or so distinct CDR3 sequences, 45% of them appearing once. The sample was blood. These receptors were taken from a woman in her fifties or sixties in good health.

The chain couples TRBV20-1 to TRBJ2-4; tentative D call: TRBD2 (5 bases). The end of the DNA is better explained by TRBJ2-7, so the J call may be wrong. Germline V CDR1 and CDR2: DFQATT, SNEGSKA (reference sequence). This CDR3 has 13 residues. CDR3 in amino acids: CSARTLGSYEQYF. CDR3 sequence (DNA): TGCAGTGCTAGGACCCTAGGGAGCTACGAGCAGTACTTC.

This clonotype has only a few counts. The J gene is TRBJ2-7, the V gene TRBV14; TRBD1 is a possible D gene (6 bases). V was clipped by 0 bases and J by 4 bases, with 13 bases between them. The CDR3 has 15 residues. Germline V gene lookup returns CDR1 SGHDN and CDR2 FVKESK. In DNA, the CDR3 is TGTGCCAGCAGCCAAGACATGGTACAGGGTTACGAGCAGTACTTC. Translating it yields CASSQDMVQGYEQYF.

CDR3: CASTRDRGQNEQFF. The CDR3 DNA reads as TGCGCCAGCACTCGGGACAGGGGGCAGAATGAGCAGTTCTTC. The chain carries TRBV10-2 and TRBJ2-1; 12 positions match TRBD1. CDR1 is WSHSY, CDR2 SAAADI, per germline. Trimming took 7 bases from V and 7 from J; bases not matched to a gene: 5. The CDR3 loop spans 14 amino acids.

V and J are TRBV27 and TRBJ2-3; TRBD1 matches 10 bases. From germline, CDR1 is MNHEY and CDR2 SMNVEV (reference sequence). The CDR3 spans 15 residues. The junction had 3 bases not matched to a gene; V was cut back by 5 bases and J by 1 base. The CDR3 here is CASSLDRGGTDTQYF. CDR3 DNA: TGTGCCAGCAGTCTGGACAGGGGGGGCACAGATACGCAGTATTTT.

The J gene is TRBJ1-1, the V gene TRBV5-1; D perhaps matches TRBD1 (5 bases). V lost 5 bases and J lost 11, with 22 bases in between. CDR1 is SGHRS and CDR2 is YFSETQ in the germline V gene. The CDR3 contains 14 residues. The CDR3 is CASRDKMIGTVAFF. CDR3 in DNA: TGCGCCAGCAGGGATAAGATGATCGGGACGGTTGCTTTCTTT.

The J gene is TRBJ2-2, the V gene TRBV10-3, with D possibly being TRBD2 (6 bases). The CDR3 totals 18 residues. Germline V gene data show CDR1 as ENHRY and CDR2 as SYGVKD. V lost 6 bases, J lost 4 bases, and 24 bases lay in between. DNA of the CDR3: TGTGCCATCAGCTCTACCGGGACTCGCGCTGTGGGCACCGGGGAGCTGTTTTTT. This encodes CAISSTGTRAVGTGELFF.

The chain uses TRBV10-1 and TRBJ2-4; D gene ambiguous. CDR1 and CDR2 (germline): WNHNN, SYGVQD (reference sequence). The V gene lost 2 bases and the J gene lost 3 bases, with 8 bases spanning the gap. The CDR3 extends over 14 amino acids. In DNA form, the CDR3 reads TGCGCCAGCAGTGAGACCCTCGGCAAAAACATTCAGTACTTC. As protein: CASSETLGKNIQYF.

The chain has TRBV6-5 and TRBJ1-2; possible D gene TRBD1, 5 bases. Per germline, CDR1 MNHEY and CDR2 SVGAGI. V was pared by 1 base and J by 8 bases, with 14 bases between. The length of the CDR3 is 14 residues. For the CDR3, the DNA is TGTGCCAGCAGTTACTTGGACAAGGGCGGCGGCTACACCTTC. Translated: CASSYLDKGGGYTF.

The V call is TRBV6-4, the J call TRBJ2-7; D is undetermined. Germline V gene sequence: CDR1 MRHNA, CDR2 SNTAGT. Trimming took 6 bases from V and 3 from J, leaving 12 bases between them. The CDR3 spans 13 residues. CDR3 sequence reads: CASRANRNYEQYF. The CDR3 DNA sequence: TGTGCCAGCAGGGCGAATAGGAACTACGAGCAGTACTTC.

The V and J genes are TRBV20-1 and TRBJ2-3; perhaps TRBD2 as D (6 bases). The CDR3 extends over 12 amino acids. CDR1 is DFQATT, CDR2 SNEGSKA, per germline (reference sequence). The germline V and J ends were trimmed by 4 bases and 5 bases, with 10 bases remaining between them. The CDR3 DNA sequence: TGCAGTGCTATCGAGCGGGTAGATACGCAGTATTTT. Its translation: CSAIERVDTQYF.

The chain combines TRBV12-3 or TRBV12-4 with TRBJ1-5; D is perhaps TRBD1 (6 bases). CDR3 length: 13 residues. The V end lost 8 bases, the J end lost 9 bases, and 17 bases lay between the germline ends. The CDR3 protein is CASGTTGLPPQHF. The CDR3 nucleotides read TGTGCCAGCGGGACCACAGGGCTCCCGCCCCAGCATTTT.

Of note for this clonotype: A single base separates this from a much larger clone, so it may be a read error. The V gene is TRBV6-5, the J gene TRBJ2-5, with TRBD2 identical over 13 bases. Losses at the gene ends were 4 bases for V and 11 bases for J; bases not matched to a gene: 19. The germline CDR1 and CDR2 sequences are MNHEY and SVGAGI. The CDR3 totals 18 residues. This CDR3 reads CASSSSPTSGRANNEQYF. The DNA for the CDR3 is TGTGCCAGCAGTTCTAGTCCCACTAGCGGGAGGGCCAACAATGAGCAGTACTTC.

The table lists this clonotype with a few counts. This CDR3 is CSAAFGGTSYEQYF. The CDR3 DNA reads TGCAGCGCCGCCTTTGGGGGGACTTCCTACGAGCAGTACTTC. V gene TRBV29-1 combines with J gene TRBJ2-7, with TRBD2 as a possible D gene (6 bases). Trimming left V 7 bases short and J 1 base short, with 17 bases between. The CDR3 totals 14 residues. Germline values: CDR1 SQVTM, CDR2 ANQGSEA.

CDR3 sequence: CATRHTGDDEQFF. In DNA, the CDR3 is TGTGCCACCAGGCACACAGGGGACGATGAGCAGTTCTTC. The rearrangement joins TRBV15 to TRBJ2-1, with 7 bases lining up with TRBD1. The CDR3 has 13 amino acids. The germline CDR1 and CDR2 sequences are LNHNV and YYDKDF (reference sequence). The V segment lost 6 bases and the J segment 8 bases; nucleotides outside the gene matches: 7.

This clonotype appeared many times. The J gene is TRBJ2-7, the V gene TRBV29-1, with D uncertain. The CDR3 loop spans 12 amino acids. Trimming pared 4 bases from V and 6 bases from J, leaving 13 bases between. CDR1 is SQVTM, CDR2 ANQGSEA, per germline. CDR3: CSVGVQNREQYF. Here the CDR3 DNA reads TGCAGCGTTGGGGTCCAGAACCGCGAGCAGTACTTC.

This clonotype was detected many times. CDR3: CASRSRQGFGYTF. The CDR3 nucleotides are TGTGCCAGCAGGTCAAGACAGGGTTTTGGCTACACCTTC. The rearrangement uses TRBV7-2 and TRBJ1-2; 7 nucleotides agree with TRBD1. There are 13 residues in the CDR3. The junction had 8 bases not matched to a gene; V was cut back by 6 bases and J by 7 bases. Germline CDR1 reads SGHTA; CDR2 reads FQGNSA.